Shown below are 3 T cell receptor beta chains from a single sample sequenced in a study of T cell changes during pregnancy in multiple sclerosis. Generated by immunoSEQ multiplex PCR, the TCRdb table keeps only in-frame clones and is missing some. The sample comprises around 38,000 clones, 90% to 95% of which are singletons, and around 0.41% rests with the top ten. The material was CD4+ T cells from peripheral blood mononuclear cells, obtained in the third trimester of pregnancy. These receptors were taken from a female donor in good health, enrolled as a control in a pregnancy study.

The chain links TRBV30 to TRBJ2-5; D is ambiguous. V lost 1 base and J lost 3, with 6 bases in between. The CDR3 totals 12 residues. Germline CDR1 reads GTSNPN; CDR2 reads SVGIG (reference sequence). In nucleotides, the CDR3 is TGTGCCTGGAGTGATTATAAAGAGACCCAGTACTTC. It yields the protein CAWSDYKETQYF. Together with reference TRBV30 and TRBJ2-5, the CDR3 gives the full variable domain: SQTIHQWPATLVQPVGSPLSLECTVEGTSNPNLYWYRQAAGRGLQLLFYSVGIGQISSEVPQNLSASRPQDRQFILSSKKLLLSDSGFYLCAWSDYKETQYFGPGTRLLVL.

A few counts support this clone. The rearrangement links TRBV7-9 to TRBJ1-1, with 9 positions matching TRBD1. CDR3 length: 15 residues. V trimming: 1 base; J trimming: 1 base; junction bases outside the gene matches: 1. Germline V lookup: CDR1 SEHNR, CDR2 FQNEAQ (reference sequence). The DNA of the CDR3 is TGTGCCAGCAGCTTAGACAGGGGGCGGAACACTGAAGCTTTCTTT. Protein: CASSLDRGRNTEAFF.

The chain carries TRBV5-1 and TRBJ2-2; D gene ambiguous. The CDR3 covers 14 residues. Germline lookup yields CDR1 SGHRS and CDR2 YFSETQ. With 2 bases removed from V and 6 bases from J, the gap between germline ends came to 11 bases. CDR3 protein: CASSLIASAGELFF. In DNA form, the CDR3 reads TGCGCCAGCAGCTTAATAGCATCTGCCGGGGAGCTGTTTTTT.